The 20 T cell receptor beta chains below all came from one sample that was sequenced in a study of T cell repertoires in cytomegalovirus infection. TCRdb reprocessed the reads with MiXCR, giving one entry per CDR3 protein. The profile shows 170,000 or so distinct CDR3 sequences, approximately 17% of them singletons. Sequencing was performed on CD8+ T cells from PBMCs. These receptors came from a human donor in good health (CMV status not recorded). Some clones in this sample may be carry-over from other donors' samples.

This clonotype was seen a handful of times. V usage is TRBV20-1 and J usage is TRBJ1-5, with 10 bases aligning to TRBD1. This CDR3 comprises 17 residues. From germline, CDR1 is DFQATT and CDR2 SNEGSKA (reference sequence). The V segment lost 5 bases and the J segment 6 bases; nucleotides outside the gene matches: 16. The CDR3 is CSAPRQGALGSVQPQHF. CDR3 DNA sequence: TGCAGTGCTCCCAGACAGGGGGCGTTGGGAAGTGTTCAGCCCCAGCATTTT.

V is TRBV28 and J is TRBJ2-7; weak D call: TRBD1 (5 bases). Deletions cut 3 bases from V and 4 bases from J, with 10 bases between. Germline V CDR1 and CDR2: MDHEN, SYDVKM. The length of the CDR3 is 13 residues. CDR3 coding DNA: TGTGCCAGCAGTTTCGCCCAGGGATACGAGCAGTACTTC. Translating it yields CASSFAQGYEQYF.

This clonotype was counted at least ten times. This sequence joins TRBV6-1 and TRBJ2-4; TRBD1 agrees at 10 bases. The length of the CDR3 is 13 residues. Germline CDR1 is MNHNS and CDR2 is SASEGT. Trimming cost V 11 bases and J 6 bases; bases outside gene matches: 7. CDR3 coding DNA: TGTGCCGCAGGGACAGGGGACTTAAACATTCAGTACTTC. It codes for CAAGTGDLNIQYF.

This clonotype turned up a few times. This chain joins TRBV7-2 and TRBJ2-3; 7 bases line up with TRBD2. V gave up 2 bases and J gave up 4 bases; unmatched junction bases: 0. Germline values: CDR1 SGHTA, CDR2 FQGNSA. The CDR3 runs 13 residues. The CDR3 DNA is TGTGCCAGCAGCTTACGGGGGGCAGATACGCAGTATTTT. Its translation is CASSLRGADTQYF.

The chain recombines TRBV29-1 with TRBJ2-7; D perhaps matches TRBD1 (5 bases). Deletions cut 7 bases from V and 1 base from J, with 20 bases between. Germline-derived CDR1 and CDR2 are SQVTM and ANQGSEA. This CDR3 comprises 15 residues. CDR3 bases: TGCAGCGCGCAGGGTTTAGTAGGCTTATCCTACGAGCAGTACTTC. It translates to CSAQGLVGLSYEQYF.

This clonotype was observed a handful of times. This rearrangement joins TRBV7-9 to TRBJ2-1, with no clear D. Germline values: CDR1 SEHNR, CDR2 FQNEAQ (reference sequence). CDR3 length: 13 amino acids. The ends were cut back, 3 bases at V and 8 bases at J, with 11 bases in the middle. The CDR3: CASSFLLNDEQFF. The DNA for the CDR3 is TGTGCCAGCAGCTTTCTCCTTAATGATGAGCAGTTCTTC. Based on the CDR3 plus reference TRBV7-9 and TRBJ2-1, the full variable domain is DTGVSQNPRHKITKRGQNVTFRCDPISEHNRLYWYRQTLGQGPEFLTYFQNEAQLEKSRLLSDRFSAERPKGSFSTLEIQRTEQGDSAMYLCASSFLLNDEQFFGPGTRLTVL.

The rearrangement joins TRBV19 to TRBJ1-4, with TRBD1 matching 7 bases. CDR1 is LNHDA and CDR2 is SQIVND in the germline V gene (reference sequence). V shed 3 bases and J 7 bases; nucleotides not matched to a gene: 8. The CDR3 has 15 residues. CDR3 coding DNA: TGTGCCAGTAGTATCGGTACCGGGACAGTTGAAAAACTGTTTTTT. Residues: CASSIGTGTVEKLFF.

In this sample, this clonotype turned up a few times. DNA of the CDR3: TGTGCAGTTGCAGGGGGGACCTACGAGCAGTACTTC. Its protein is CAVAGGTYEQYF. The chain recombines TRBV2 with TRBJ2-7, with D perhaps TRBD1 (7 bases). The CDR3 loop spans 12 amino acids. Germline V gene sequence: CDR1 SNHLY, CDR2 FYNNEI.

V usage is TRBV7-2 and J usage is TRBJ2-7; TRBD2 is a possible D gene (7 bases). The CDR3 covers 17 residues. Looked up from germline, CDR1 is SGHTA and CDR2 is FQGNSA. Deletions cut 4 bases from V and 3 bases from J, with 22 bases between. CDR3 loop: CASSYWGGGLYLYEQYF. The CDR3 coding sequence is TGTGCCAGCAGCTACTGGGGGGGGGGCCTATACCTCTACGAGCAGTACTTC.

This clonotype was seen a few times. V usage is TRBV7-8 and J usage is TRBJ2-1, with TRBD1 matching over 8 bases. This CDR3 is 14 amino acids long. CDR1 and CDR2 from the germline V gene are SGHVS and FQNEAQ. V lost 5 bases to trimming and J lost 9 bases; unmatched junction nucleotides: 9. CDR3 bases: TGTGCCAGCAGCCAACCAGGGGGCCGGAGTGAGCAGTTCTTC. This codes for CASSQPGGRSEQFF. Looking up the rest from reference TRBV7-8 and TRBJ2-1 gives the full variable domain: GAGVSQSPRYKVAKRGQDVALRCDPISGHVSLFWYQQALGQGPEFLTYFQNEAQLDKSGLPSDRFFAERPEGSVSTLKIQRTQQEDSAVYLCASSQPGGRSEQFFGPGTRLTVL.

The chain uses TRBV14 and TRBJ2-3, with 10 bases that match TRBD2. V was pared by 4 bases and J by 6 bases, with 7 bases of the junction left unmatched. The CDR3 has 15 amino acids. Germline V lookup: CDR1 SGHDN, CDR2 FVKESK. DNA of the CDR3: TGTGCCAGCAGCCTAACCCCGGGACTAGCGGATACGCAGTATTTT. Translation: CASSLTPGLADTQYF.

This clonotype was seen a handful of times. This chain joins TRBV5-1 and TRBJ1-2; D gene unclear. V was trimmed by 2 bases and J by 8 bases, leaving 16 bases between them. Germline-derived CDR1 and CDR2 are SGHRS and YFSETQ. The CDR3 is made up of 14 amino acids. The CDR3 loop reads CASSLSQAVDGYTF. The DNA for the CDR3 is TGCGCCAGCAGCTTATCTCAGGCCGTAGACGGCTACACCTTC.

The chain has TRBV7-8 and TRBJ1-5; TRBD1 agrees at 8 bases. The CDR3 runs 13 residues. CDR1 is SGHVS, CDR2 FQNEAQ, per germline. Trimming at V came to 5 bases and at J to 9 bases, leaving 6 bases not matched to a gene. DNA of the CDR3: TGTGCCAGCAGCCCGCGGACAGGGCGGCCCCAGCATTTT. It is translated as CASSPRTGRPQHF.

Only a few counts were recorded for this clonotype. The chain is built from TRBV24-1 and TRBJ2-1; unclear D gene. This CDR3 has 19 amino acids. CDR1 KGHDR and CDR2 SFDVKD come from the germline V gene. The V gene lost 1 base and the J gene lost 0 bases, with 18 bases spanning the gap. In DNA, the CDR3 is TGTGCCACCAGTGATTTTGGGCGGCGAATCCGAAGCTCCTACAATGAGCAGTTCTTC. Translated: CATSDFGRRIRSSYNEQFF.

V and J are TRBV7-9 and TRBJ1-4; no firm D call. CDR3 length equals 14 residues. Trimming took off 0 bases at V and 7 bases at J, with 9 bases between the two ends. Germline CDR1 reads SEHNR; CDR2 reads FQNEAQ (reference sequence). The CDR3 region has the DNA TGTGCCAGCAGCTTAGCGCTCCTGCCTGAAAAACTGTTTTTT. It is translated as CASSLALLPEKLFF.

This clonotype was detected a few times. V usage is TRBV7-8 and J usage is TRBJ2-5; D gene uncertain. Germline V gives CDR1 SGHVS, CDR2 FQNEAQ. The V end was cut by 5 bases, the J end by 1 base, with 11 bases between. The CDR3 is made up of 14 amino acids. In DNA form, the CDR3 reads TGTGCCAGCAGCCTAAGGGTGGTCCAAGAGACCCAGTACTTC. Amino acids: CASSLRVVQETQYF.

The chain is built from TRBV25-1 and TRBJ1-1; D is uncertain. V was pared by 5 bases and J by 8 bases, with 18 bases between. The CDR3 spans 14 residues. Germline CDR1 MGHDK, CDR2 SYGVNS. As DNA, the CDR3 is TGTGCCAGCAGTAAAACGCTGGAGATCGGAGAAGCTTTCTTT. Its translation is CASSKTLEIGEAFF.

This clonotype has a handful of counts. This chain joins TRBV7-9 and TRBJ1-4, with a possible D match to TRBD1 (6 bases). CDR3 length: 15 residues. Germline CDR1 and CDR2: SEHNR and FQNEAQ (reference sequence). V was pared by 5 bases and J by 4 bases, with 14 bases between. The CDR3 DNA reads as TGTGCCAGCAGCCCCGAAGGACAGCATAATGAAAAACTGTTTTTT. Amino acids: CASSPEGQHNEKLFF.

This clonotype was seen more than once but under ten times. The genes are TRBV12-3 or TRBV12-4 and TRBJ2-3; possibly TRBD2 for D (5 bases). V lost 6 bases and J lost 5, with 9 bases in between. The CDR3 sequence is 12 residues long. The CDR3 nucleotides read TGTGCCAGCAGCGATACTAGAGATACGCAGTATTTT. Its translation: CASSDTRDTQYF.

V gene TRBV7-6 combines with J gene TRBJ2-2; D is unresolved. This CDR3 is 16 amino acids long. The V and J ends lost 6 bases and 1 base respectively, with 15 bases between them. Germline CDR1 and CDR2: SGHVS and FNYEAQ. This CDR3 reads CASSYASTQNTGELFF. The CDR3 DNA reads TGTGCCAGCAGTTACGCTTCAACACAGAACACCGGGGAGCTGTTTTTT.